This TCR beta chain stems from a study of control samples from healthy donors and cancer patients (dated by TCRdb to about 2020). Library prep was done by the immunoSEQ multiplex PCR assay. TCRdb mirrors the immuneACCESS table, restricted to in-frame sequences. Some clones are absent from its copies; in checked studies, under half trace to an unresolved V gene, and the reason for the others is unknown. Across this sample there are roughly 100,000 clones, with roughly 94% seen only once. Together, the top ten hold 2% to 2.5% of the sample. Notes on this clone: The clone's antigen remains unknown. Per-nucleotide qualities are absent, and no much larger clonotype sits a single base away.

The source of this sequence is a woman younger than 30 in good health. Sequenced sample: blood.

The DNA sequence is TGTGCCAGCAGCCCCACGACAGGGCTTGGGTACGAGCAGTACTTC. Translated, it gives CASSPTTGLGYEQYF. The rearrangement joined TRBV11-1 to TRBJ2-7, with TRBD1 identical over 7 junction bases. Trimming takes 5 bases off V and 4 bases off J; junction bases not matched to a gene: 11. From a lookup of the germline V gene (reference sequence), CDR1 and CDR2 are SGHAT and FQDESV. From its cysteine to its phenylalanine, the CDR3 spans 15 amino acids. Just CDR3 DNA is preserved here, 45 bases in frame from base 1. Reference TRBV11-1 and TRBJ2-7 genes cover what lies past the CDR3, so the full variable domain is EAEVAQSPRYKITEKSQAVAFWCDPISGHATLYWYRQILGQGPELLVQFQDESVVDDSQLPKDRFSAERLKGVDSTLKIQPAELGDSAMYLCASSPTTGLGYEQYFGPGTRLTVT.